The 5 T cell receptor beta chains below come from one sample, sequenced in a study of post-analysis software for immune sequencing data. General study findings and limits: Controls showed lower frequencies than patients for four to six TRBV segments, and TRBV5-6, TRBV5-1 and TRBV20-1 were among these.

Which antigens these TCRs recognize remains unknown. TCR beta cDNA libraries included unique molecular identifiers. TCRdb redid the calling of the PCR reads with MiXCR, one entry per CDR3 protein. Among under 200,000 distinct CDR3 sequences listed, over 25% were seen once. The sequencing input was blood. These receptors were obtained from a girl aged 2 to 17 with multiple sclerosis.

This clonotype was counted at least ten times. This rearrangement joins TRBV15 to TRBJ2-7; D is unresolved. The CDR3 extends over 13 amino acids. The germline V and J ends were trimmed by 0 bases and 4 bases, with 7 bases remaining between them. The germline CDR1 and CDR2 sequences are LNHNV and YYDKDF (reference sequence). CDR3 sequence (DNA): TGTGCCACCAGCAGAGAACCGAGTTACGAGCAGTACTTC. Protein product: CATSREPSYEQYF.

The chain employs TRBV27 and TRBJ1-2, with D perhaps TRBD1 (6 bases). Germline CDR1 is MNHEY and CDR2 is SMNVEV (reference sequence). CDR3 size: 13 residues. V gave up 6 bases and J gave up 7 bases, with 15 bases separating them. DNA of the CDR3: TGTGCCAGCAGGGGTAACAGGGAGGCTGGCTACACCTTC. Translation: CASRGNREAGYTF.

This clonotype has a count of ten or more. CDR3 region: CASSQDGTGVISSGANVLTF. CDR3 nucleotides: TGCGCCAGCAGCCAAGATGGGACAGGGGTCATCAGCTCTGGGGCCAACGTCCTGACTTTC. The chain combines TRBV4-1 with TRBJ2-6; the match to TRBD1 covers 10 bases. This CDR3 spans 20 amino acids. Per the germline V gene, CDR1 is MGHRA and CDR2 is YSYEKL. V was clipped by 0 bases and J by 0 bases; unmatched bases: 8.

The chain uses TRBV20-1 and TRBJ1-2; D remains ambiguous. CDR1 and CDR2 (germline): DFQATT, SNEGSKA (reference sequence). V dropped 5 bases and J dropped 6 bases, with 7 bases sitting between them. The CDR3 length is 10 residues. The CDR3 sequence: CSARCDGYTF. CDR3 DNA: TGCAGTGCTCGCTGCGATGGCTACACCTTC.

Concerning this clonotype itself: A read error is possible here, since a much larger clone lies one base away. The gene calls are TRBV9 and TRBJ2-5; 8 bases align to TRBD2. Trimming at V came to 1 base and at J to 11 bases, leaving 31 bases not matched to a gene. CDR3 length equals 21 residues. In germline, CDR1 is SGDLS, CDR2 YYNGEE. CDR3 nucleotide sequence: TGTGCCAGCAGCGTAATGTTTCGCGGGGGGCGACCTAAAAGAACCTACAATGAGCAGTACTTC. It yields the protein CASSVMFRGGRPKRTYNEQYF. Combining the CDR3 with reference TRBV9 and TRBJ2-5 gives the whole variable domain DSGVTQTPKHLITATGQRVTLRCSPRSGDLSVYWYQQSLDQGLQFLIQYYNGEERAKGNILERFSAQQFPDLHSELNLSSLELGDSALYFCASSVMFRGGRPKRTYNEQYFGPGTRLLVL.